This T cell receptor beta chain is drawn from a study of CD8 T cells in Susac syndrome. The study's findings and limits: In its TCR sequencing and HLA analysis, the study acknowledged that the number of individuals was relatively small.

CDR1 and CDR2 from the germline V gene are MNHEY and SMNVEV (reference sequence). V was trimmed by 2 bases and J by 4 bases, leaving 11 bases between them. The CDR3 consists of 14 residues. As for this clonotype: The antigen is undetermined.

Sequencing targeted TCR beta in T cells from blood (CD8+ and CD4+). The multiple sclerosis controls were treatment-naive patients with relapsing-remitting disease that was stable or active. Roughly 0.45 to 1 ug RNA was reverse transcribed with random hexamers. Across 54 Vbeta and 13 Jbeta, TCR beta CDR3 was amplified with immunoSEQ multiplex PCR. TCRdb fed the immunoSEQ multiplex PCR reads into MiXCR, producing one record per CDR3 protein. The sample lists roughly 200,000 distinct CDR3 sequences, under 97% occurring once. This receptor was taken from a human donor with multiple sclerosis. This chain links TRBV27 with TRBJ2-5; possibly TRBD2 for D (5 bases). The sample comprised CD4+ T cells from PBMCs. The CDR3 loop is CASSLVGVPETQYF. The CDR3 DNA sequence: TGTGCCAGCAGTTTAGTGGGAGTCCCAGAGACCCAGTACTTC.